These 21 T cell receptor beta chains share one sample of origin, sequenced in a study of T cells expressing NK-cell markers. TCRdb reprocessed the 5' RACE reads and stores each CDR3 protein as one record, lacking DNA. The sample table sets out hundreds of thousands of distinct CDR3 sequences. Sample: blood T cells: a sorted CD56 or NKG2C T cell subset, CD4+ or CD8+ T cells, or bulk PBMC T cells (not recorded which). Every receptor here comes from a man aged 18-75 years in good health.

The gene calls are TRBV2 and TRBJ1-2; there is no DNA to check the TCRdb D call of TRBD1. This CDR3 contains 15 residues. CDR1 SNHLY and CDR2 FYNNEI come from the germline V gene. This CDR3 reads CASSDRAGGLYGYTF. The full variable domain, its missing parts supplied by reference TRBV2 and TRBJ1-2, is EPEVTQTPSHQVTQMGQEVILRCVPISNHLYFYWYRQILGQKVEFLVSFYNNEISEKSEIFDDQFSVERPDGSNFTLKIRSTKLEDSAMYFCASSDRAGGLYGYTFGSGTRLTVV.

This CDR3 is CASSSIPGHYNSPLHF. The chain combines TRBV5-1 with TRBJ1-6; TCRdb picks TRBD1, but there is no DNA to check that call. The length of the CDR3 is 16 residues. The germline V gene encodes CDR1 SGHRS and CDR2 YFSETQ.

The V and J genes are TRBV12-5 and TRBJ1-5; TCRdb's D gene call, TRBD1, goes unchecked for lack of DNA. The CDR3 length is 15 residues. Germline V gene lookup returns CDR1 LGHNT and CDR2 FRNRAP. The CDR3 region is CASGQLNRDGQPQHF.

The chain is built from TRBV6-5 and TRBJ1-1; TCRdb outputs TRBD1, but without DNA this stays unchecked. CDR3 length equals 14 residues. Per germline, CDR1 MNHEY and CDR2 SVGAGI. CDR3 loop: CASGETVMNTEAFF.

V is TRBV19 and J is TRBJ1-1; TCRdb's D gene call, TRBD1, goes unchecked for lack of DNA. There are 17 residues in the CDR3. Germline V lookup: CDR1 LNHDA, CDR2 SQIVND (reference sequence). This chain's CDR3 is CASSIKVYGQLNTEAFF.

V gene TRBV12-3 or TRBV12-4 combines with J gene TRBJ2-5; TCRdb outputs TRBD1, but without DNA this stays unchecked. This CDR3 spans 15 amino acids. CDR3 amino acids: CASSPRNKAAETQYF.

The CDR3 is CASSRSRGHGEAFF. The chain recombines TRBV12-3 or TRBV12-4 with TRBJ1-1; the D call of TRBD1 rests on TCRdb alone, since no DNA is present to check it. The CDR3 spans 14 residues.

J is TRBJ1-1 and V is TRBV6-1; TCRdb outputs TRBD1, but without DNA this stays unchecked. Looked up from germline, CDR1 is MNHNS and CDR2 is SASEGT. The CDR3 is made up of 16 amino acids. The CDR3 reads CASRRDGLSGFTEAFF.

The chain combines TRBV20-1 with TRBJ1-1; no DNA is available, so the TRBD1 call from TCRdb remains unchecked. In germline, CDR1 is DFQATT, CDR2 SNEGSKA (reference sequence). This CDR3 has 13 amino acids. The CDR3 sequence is CSASEGLGTEAFF.

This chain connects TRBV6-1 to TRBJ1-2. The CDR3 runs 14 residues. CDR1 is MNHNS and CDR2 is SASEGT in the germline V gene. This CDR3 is CASSDWLATYGYTF.

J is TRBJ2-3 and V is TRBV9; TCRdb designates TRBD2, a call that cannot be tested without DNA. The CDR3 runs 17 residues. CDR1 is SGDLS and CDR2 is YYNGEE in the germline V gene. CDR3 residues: CASSVVVGGGAGDTQYF. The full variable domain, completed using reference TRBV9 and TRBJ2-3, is DSGVTQTPKHLITATGQRVTLRCSPRSGDLSVYWYQQSLDQGLQFLIQYYNGEERAKGNILERFSAQQFPDLHSELNLSSLELGDSALYFCASSVVVGGGAGDTQYFGPGTRLTVL.

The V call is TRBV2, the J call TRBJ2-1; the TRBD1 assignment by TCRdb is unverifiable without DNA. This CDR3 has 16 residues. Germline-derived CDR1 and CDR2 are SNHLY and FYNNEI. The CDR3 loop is CASSSRTGDFYNEQFF.

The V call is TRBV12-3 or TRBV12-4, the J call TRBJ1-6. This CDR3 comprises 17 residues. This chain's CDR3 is CASSLASRRETNSPLHF.

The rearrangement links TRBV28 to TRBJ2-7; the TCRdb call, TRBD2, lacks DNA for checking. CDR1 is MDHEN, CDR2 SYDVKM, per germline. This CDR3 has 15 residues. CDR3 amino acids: CASSLQGLASYEQYF.

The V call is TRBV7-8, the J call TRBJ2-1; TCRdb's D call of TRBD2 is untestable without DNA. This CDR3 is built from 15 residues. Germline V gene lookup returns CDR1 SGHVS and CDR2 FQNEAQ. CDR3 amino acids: CASSDQSGTYNEQFF.

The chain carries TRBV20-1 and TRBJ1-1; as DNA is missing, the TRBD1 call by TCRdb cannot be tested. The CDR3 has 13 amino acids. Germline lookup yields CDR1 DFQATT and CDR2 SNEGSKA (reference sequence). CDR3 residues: CSASWGAEAEAFF.

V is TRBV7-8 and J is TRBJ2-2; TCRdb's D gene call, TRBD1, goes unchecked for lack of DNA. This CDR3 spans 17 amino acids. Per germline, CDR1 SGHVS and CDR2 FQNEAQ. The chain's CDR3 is CASSLLSGGLDTGELFF.

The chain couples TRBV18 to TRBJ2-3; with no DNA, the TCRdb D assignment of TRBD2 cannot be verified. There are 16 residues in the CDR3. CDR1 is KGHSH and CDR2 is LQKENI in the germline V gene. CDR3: CASSFASGANTDTQYF.

The CDR3 sequence: CASKGGNTIYF. The genes are TRBV27 and TRBJ1-3. The CDR3 length is 11 residues. From germline, CDR1 is MNHEY and CDR2 SMNVEV (reference sequence).

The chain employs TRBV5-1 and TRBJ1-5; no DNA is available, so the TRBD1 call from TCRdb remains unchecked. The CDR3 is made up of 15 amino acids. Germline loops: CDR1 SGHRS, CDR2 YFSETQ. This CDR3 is CASSLGTGNNQPQHF.

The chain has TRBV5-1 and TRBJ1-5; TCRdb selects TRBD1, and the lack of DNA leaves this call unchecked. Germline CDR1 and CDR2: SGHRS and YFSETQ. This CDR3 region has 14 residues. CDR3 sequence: CASRPGTDNQPQHF.